What follows are 20 T cell receptor beta chains derived from one specimen sequenced in a study of cytomegalovirus exposure and HLA in healthy donors. It was with 60 Vbeta and 13 Jbeta primers that the PCR ran. Only in-frame clones appear in the TCRdb table, and some are missing; sequencing was by immunoSEQ multiplex PCR. This table has some 150,000 clones, roughly 81% appearing once. Material: PBMCs. The source is a female donor in good health and CMV-seronegative.

This rearrangement joins TRBV30 to TRBJ1-1, with TRBD1 as a possible D gene (6 bases). Germline lookup yields CDR1 GTSNPN and CDR2 SVGIG (reference sequence). V dropped 1 base and J dropped 3 bases, with 6 bases sitting between them. The CDR3 loop spans 12 amino acids. The CDR3 sequence is CAWSDRDTEAFF. The CDR3 DNA is TGTGCCTGGAGTGACAGGGACACTGAAGCTTTCTTT.

The rearrangement uses TRBV5-1 and TRBJ1-2; 7 positions match TRBD1. V shed 3 bases, J shed 4 bases, and the junction held 9 bases outside the gene matches. This CDR3 region has 15 residues. Germline V gene lookup returns CDR1 SGHRS and CDR2 YFSETQ. DNA of the CDR3: TGCGCCAGCAGCTCAGGACAGGAGAGGGGCTATGGCTACACCTTC. This sequence encodes CASSSGQERGYGYTF.

The count of this clone is one. This sequence joins TRBV30 and TRBJ1-1; D unresolved. Germline assignment: CDR1 GTSNPN and CDR2 SVGIG (reference sequence). The CDR3 totals 12 residues. The V end lost 1 base, the J end lost 1 base, and 4 bases lay between the germline ends. The CDR3 coding sequence is TGTGCCTGGAGTGGCGGGAACACTGAAGCTTTCTTT. It encodes CAWSGGNTEAFF.

V is TRBV29-1 and J is TRBJ2-5; 7 positions agree with TRBD2. CDR3 size: 14 residues. CDR1 is SQVTM, CDR2 ANQGSEA, per germline. Unmatched junction bases numbered 6, after V lost 4 bases and J lost 1 base. This CDR3 reads CSVGLPGGQETQYF. The DNA of the CDR3 is TGCAGCGTTGGGCTCCCGGGGGGCCAAGAGACCCAGTACTTC.

The V call is TRBV2, the J call TRBJ2-5, with a weak D call TRBD1 (5 bases). Gene TRBJ2-7 matches the end of the DNA better, so the J call may be wrong. CDR3 length: 14 residues. Germline V lookup: CDR1 SNHLY, CDR2 FYNNEI. This CDR3 is CASSEGQFPYEQYF. The DNA for the CDR3 is TGTGCCAGCAGTGAGGGGCAGTTCCCCTACGAGCAGTACTTC.

The rearrangement uses TRBV4-1 and TRBJ2-1; a possible D gene is TRBD2 (5 bases). There are 16 residues in the CDR3. Trimming stripped 0 bases from V and 2 bases from J, with 11 bases between. CDR1 is MGHRA, CDR2 YSYEKL, per germline. The CDR3 reads CASSQEGAAPYNEQFF. In DNA form, the CDR3 reads TGCGCCAGCAGCCAAGAGGGAGCGGCCCCCTACAATGAGCAGTTCTTC.

This chain joins TRBV21-1 and TRBJ1-1; the tabulated D call, TRBD1, remains unverified against the DNA. TRBV21-1 is an annotated pseudogene. This CDR3 is built from 18 residues. CDR3 nucleotide sequence: TGTGCCAGCAGCAAAGCGGGGGTCCGGGTCGACAGGGAGACTGAAGCTTTCTTT. Residues: CASSKAGVRVDRETEAFF.

This clone was found once. The gene calls are TRBV27 and TRBJ1-1, with 9 bases fitting TRBD1. Trimming removed 5 bases from V and 1 base from J; junction bases left unmatched: 2. The germline V gene has CDR1 MNHEY and CDR2 SMNVEV (reference sequence). The CDR3 is made up of 14 amino acids. DNA for the CDR3: TGTGCCAGCAGTCGACAGGGGGAGAACACTGAAGCTTTCTTT. Translation gives CASSRQGENTEAFF.

V and J are TRBV20-1 and TRBJ2-3; 8 bases are a match to TRBD2. The CDR3 runs to 11 residues. Germline assignment: CDR1 DFQATT and CDR2 SNEGSKA (reference sequence). V gave up 6 bases and J gave up 8 bases; unmatched junction bases: 4. Here the CDR3 DNA reads TGCAGTGCGGAGCGGGAGCCTACGCAGTATTTT. Amino acids: CSAEREPTQYF.

The rearrangement uses TRBV27 and TRBJ2-7, with D perhaps matching TRBD2 (6 bases). Germline CDR1 and CDR2: MNHEY and SMNVEV (reference sequence). V gave up 5 bases and J gave up 4 bases, with 27 bases separating them. CDR3 length: 18 amino acids. Here the CDR3 DNA reads TGTGCCAGCAGTGCCACCATACCGGGACTTGGGGGATCATACGAGCAGTACTTC. It translates to CASSATIPGLGGSYEQYF.

This chain connects TRBV10-3 to TRBJ1-2; 9 bases fit TRBD1. The CDR3 length is 15 residues. Losses at the gene ends were 6 bases for V and 3 bases for J; bases not matched to a gene: 8. Germline V lookup: CDR1 ENHRY, CDR2 SYGVKD. The CDR3 region is CAISLQGAQDYGYTF. The CDR3 region has the DNA TGTGCCATCAGCCTACAGGGGGCGCAGGACTATGGCTACACCTTC.

The chain employs TRBV6-7 and TRBJ2-4; weak D call: TRBD1 (6 bases). TRBV6-7 is noted as an ORF with a role that remains uncertain. Between the trimmed V and J ends, which lost 10 bases and 2 bases, there was a span of 18 bases. CDR3 length equals 15 residues. CDR3: CATGQGRLTKNIQYF. The CDR3 region has the DNA TGTGCCACCGGTCAGGGGCGTTTAACCAAAAACATTCAGTACTTC.

This clone was counted only a few times. The chain has TRBV2 and TRBJ2-7; 12 bases fit TRBD2. V trimming: 5 bases; J trimming: 6 bases; junction bases outside the gene matches: 8. This CDR3 region has 15 residues. Germline values: CDR1 SNHLY, CDR2 FYNNEI. The CDR3 DNA sequence: TGTGCCAGCAGTCCGACTAGCGGGGGATCCGGCGAGCAGTACTTC. Residues: CASSPTSGGSGEQYF.

The chain combines TRBV5-4 with TRBJ2-5, with TRBD1 matching 9 bases. V was pared by 3 bases and J by 9 bases, with 12 bases of the junction left unmatched. The germline CDR1 and CDR2 sequences are SGHNT and YYREEE (reference sequence). This CDR3 is built from 15 residues. This CDR3 is CASSSERTGAWAQYF. In nucleotides, the CDR3 is TGTGCCAGCAGCTCCGAACGGACAGGGGCGTGGGCCCAGTACTTC.

V and J are TRBV10-3 and TRBJ2-1; TRBD1 matches 8 bases. Germline-derived CDR1 and CDR2 are ENHRY and SYGVKD. The CDR3 has 15 amino acids. V lost 2 bases and J lost 4; bases outside the gene matches: 4. The CDR3 DNA sequence: TGTGCCATCAGTGAGGGGACAGGAGTTTACAATGAGCAGTTCTTC. Translating gives CAISEGTGVYNEQFF.

A single count supports this clone. The rearrangement joins TRBV7-9 to TRBJ1-4, with 7 nucleotides matching TRBD1. CDR3 length: 17 amino acids. Looked up from germline, CDR1 is SEHNR and CDR2 is FQNEAQ (reference sequence). Germline trimming cut 5 bases from V and 2 bases from J; bases unmatched to any gene: 11. As DNA, the CDR3 is TGTGCCAGCAGCGTTGTTATAGGGGGCTTGACTAATGAAAAACTGTTTTTT. Translation gives CASSVVIGGLTNEKLFF.

This chain joins TRBV7-3 and TRBJ2-5; 10 bases are a match to TRBD2. The CDR3 length is 16 residues. V dropped 5 bases and J dropped 4; count of bases not matched to a gene: 10. CDR1 and CDR2 (germline): SGHTA, FQGTGA. CDR3 sequence (DNA): TGTGCCAGCAGCCTATCCCAACTAGCGGGAAGAGAGACCCAGTACTTC. This translates into CASSLSQLAGRETQYF.

The chain carries TRBV5-4 and TRBJ2-7; D gene ambiguous. Trimming cost V 0 bases and J 2 bases, with 15 bases left between them. The CDR3 spans 16 residues. Germline CDR1 reads SGHNT; CDR2 reads YYREEE (reference sequence). The CDR3 is CASSLAPLMRTYEQYF. For the CDR3, the DNA is TGTGCCAGCAGCTTGGCGCCTTTAATGAGGACCTACGAGCAGTACTTC.

The chain uses TRBV5-4 and TRBJ2-2; D possibly corresponds to TRBD2 (5 bases). Trimming cost V 2 bases and J 5 bases, with 10 bases left between them. The V gene's germline CDR1 is SGHNT and CDR2 YYREEE (reference sequence). This CDR3 has 14 residues. The CDR3 is CASSFGSKTGELFF. The CDR3 bases are TGTGCCAGCAGCTTTGGGAGCAAGACCGGGGAGCTGTTTTTT.

The chain uses TRBV19 and TRBJ2-3, with TRBD2 matching 8 bases. This CDR3 has 15 residues. The germline V gene encodes CDR1 LNHDA and CDR2 SQIVND (reference sequence). V shed 5 bases, J shed 5 bases, and the junction held 9 bases outside the gene matches. The DNA of the CDR3 is TGTGCCAGTAGTCCCCGGACTAGCTTTGAAGATACGCAGTATTTT. Residues: CASSPRTSFEDTQYF.